This entry lists 18 T cell receptor beta chains sequenced from one sample in a study of vaccination and CD4 T cells after COVID-19. For these receptors, no antigen is known. Scientists ran DNA taken from cultured CD4+ T cells through the Oncomine TCR Beta short-read assay for sequencing. TCRdb independently ran MiXCR on the PCR reads; one entry per CDR3 protein. The sample has 9,000 to 13,000 distinct CDR3 sequences, 20% to 30% seen once. The sample's treatment: approximately nine-day PBMC culture with coronavirus spike peptide pools or control peptides (ViraFEST assay). Sample: CD4+ T cells from blood, cultured in vitro, taken before SARS-CoV-2 vaccination. These receptors originate from a human donor who received a COVID-19 vaccine.

The V gene is TRBV20-1, the J gene TRBJ1-6; possibly TRBD1 for D (6 bases). This CDR3 is built from 15 residues. Trimming stripped 1 base from V and 6 bases from J, with 13 bases between. Germline-derived CDR1 and CDR2 are DFQATT and SNEGSKA (reference sequence). The DNA of the CDR3 is TGCAGTGCTAGAGGGGGGCGGACACCTAATTCACCCCTCCACTTT. This gives the protein CSARGGRTPNSPLHF.

This clonotype was found a few times. The chain links TRBV20-1 to TRBJ2-2; D is ambiguous. The length of the CDR3 is 14 residues. The germline V gene encodes CDR1 DFQATT and CDR2 SNEGSKA (reference sequence). The germline V and J ends were trimmed by 0 bases and 6 bases, with 11 bases remaining between them. The CDR3 DNA reads as TGCAGTGCTAGAGATTACGGGTATTCCGGGGAGCTGTTTTTT. Protein sequence: CSARDYGYSGELFF.

Worth noting for this clonotype: An end of the junction does not agree with germline; a read error may underlie this. The chain links TRBV30 to TRBJ1-2; D call uncertain. The CDR3 spans 16 residues. Germline V gene lookup returns CDR1 GTSNPN and CDR2 SVGIG (reference sequence). For the CDR3, the DNA is TGTGCCTGGAGTTTCGACTCCACCGACGCTAACTATGGCCACACCTTC. It translates to CAWSFDSTDANYGHTF.

This clonotype has only a few counts. The chain has TRBV18 and TRBJ2-3, with D perhaps given as TRBD1 or TRBD2 (5 bases each). CDR3 size: 14 residues. The germline V and J ends were trimmed by 3 bases and 1 base, with 8 bases remaining between them. Per germline, CDR1 KGHSH and CDR2 LQKENI. CDR3 amino acids: CASSPGRGTDTQYF. CDR3 DNA sequence: TGTGCCAGCTCACCGGGACGGGGCACAGATACGCAGTATTTT.

Turning to this clonotype: A read error may explain this, as a much larger clone is one base away. CDR3 loop: CATSDSRGAGDAYGYTF. As DNA, the CDR3 is TGTGCCACCAGTGATTCACGGGGGGCAGGGGATGCCTATGGCTACACCTTC. This chain connects TRBV24-1 to TRBJ1-2; maybe TRBD1 (6 bases). The CDR3 has 17 amino acids. Between the trimmed V and J ends, which lost 2 bases and 4 bases, there was a span of 19 bases. Germline assignment: CDR1 KGHDR and CDR2 SFDVKD.

The chain employs TRBV6-5 and TRBJ1-1; TRBD1 matches at 9 bases. CDR1 is MNHEY and CDR2 is SVGAGI in the germline V gene. The ends lost 4 bases at V and 6 bases at J; junction bases unmatched: 6. The CDR3 has 14 residues. The CDR3 protein is CASSSQQGAAEAFF. CDR3 in DNA: TGTGCCAGCAGTTCCCAACAGGGGGCGGCTGAAGCTTTCTTT.

J is TRBJ2-1 and V is TRBV6-1; 7 nucleotides line up with TRBD1. Germline CDR1 is MNHNS and CDR2 is SASEGT. The ends lost 5 bases at V and 5 bases at J; junction bases unmatched: 9. This CDR3 region has 15 residues. The CDR3 loop is CASSTYYGTDNEQFF. The CDR3 DNA reads as TGTGCCAGCAGTACCTATTACGGGACAGACAATGAGCAGTTCTTC.

This chain connects TRBV28 to TRBJ2-3, with D possibly matching TRBD1 (6 bases). This CDR3 region has 14 residues. The germline gives CDR1 MDHEN, CDR2 SYDVKM. Trimming took off 5 bases at V and 7 bases at J, with 16 bases between the two ends. CDR3 coding DNA: TGTGCCAGCAGTCCGCACCGGACAGAACATACGCAGTATTTT. This translates into CASSPHRTEHTQYF.

The chain has TRBV12-3 or TRBV12-4 and TRBJ2-2; D possibly corresponds to TRBD1 (6 bases). CDR3 size: 16 residues. Trimming removed 2 bases at V and 3 bases at J, with 13 bases between. The CDR3 loop reads CASSLYTGSYTGELFF. CDR3 nucleotides: TGTGCCAGCAGTTTATATACAGGGTCCTACACCGGGGAGCTGTTTTTT.

This chain links TRBV19 with TRBJ1-1; D gene unclear. V was shortened by 6 bases and J by 0 bases, with 8 bases between the two germline ends. Germline CDR1 and CDR2: LNHDA and SQIVND (reference sequence). This CDR3 comprises 13 residues. The CDR3 reads CASSLGMNTEAFF. The CDR3 DNA is TGTGCCAGTAGCCTCGGAATGAACACTGAAGCTTTCTTT.

This clonotype turned up a few times. The V gene is TRBV6-1, the J gene TRBJ2-5; TRBD2 aligns across 9 bases. Trimming removed 8 bases from V and 2 bases from J; junction bases left unmatched: 6. The germline V gene has CDR1 MNHNS and CDR2 SASEGT. This CDR3 contains 14 residues. The CDR3 nucleotides read TGTGCCAGCGCCGTAGCGGGGGTTCAAGAGACCCAGTACTTC. Translated: CASAVAGVQETQYF.

CDR3 nucleotide sequence: TGCGCCAGCAGCGAGGGTGTTGAGACCCAGTACTTC. This sequence encodes CASSEGVETQYF. The chain joins TRBV5-1 to TRBJ2-5; possible D gene TRBD2, 5 bases. In germline, CDR1 is SGHRS, CDR2 YFSETQ. The CDR3 is 12 amino acids. V dropped 4 bases and J dropped 5 bases, with 9 bases sitting between them. Variable domain in full (rest from reference TRBV5-1 and TRBJ2-5): KAGVTQTPRYLIKTRGQQVTLSCSPISGHRSVSWYQQTPGQGLQFLFEYFSETQRNKGNFPGRFSGRQFSNSRSEMNVSTLELGDSALYLCASSEGVETQYFGPGTRLLVL.

This chain connects TRBV10-1 to TRBJ2-5; D perhaps matches TRBD2 (7 bases). The V gene lost 8 bases and the J gene lost 2 bases, with 15 bases spanning the gap. Germline CDR1 and CDR2: WNHNN and SYGVQD (reference sequence). This CDR3 contains 14 residues. CDR3 in amino acids: CASGRGAPQETQYF. CDR3 nucleotides: TGCGCCAGCGGTCGGGGGGCTCCGCAAGAGACCCAGTACTTC.

This clonotype was recorded a few times. The chain has TRBV19 and TRBJ2-7; TRBD1 matches 9 bases. The germline V gene has CDR1 LNHDA and CDR2 SQIVND (reference sequence). The CDR3 contains 13 residues. V was pared by 5 bases and J by 6 bases, with 5 bases of the junction left unmatched. The CDR3 DNA is TGTGCCAGTAGTCCGGGACAGGGCGGCGAGCAGTACTTC. Residues: CASSPGQGGEQYF.

A few counts support this clonotype. This chain joins TRBV19 and TRBJ1-5; D uncertain. The germline CDR1 and CDR2 sequences are LNHDA and SQIVND (reference sequence). This CDR3 is built from 13 residues. V was trimmed by 3 bases and J by 7 bases, leaving 10 bases between them. The CDR3 here is CASSIRGGQPQHF. The CDR3 nucleotides are TGTGCCAGTAGTATTAGAGGCGGACAGCCCCAGCATTTT.

The chain links TRBV12-3 or TRBV12-4 to TRBJ1-2; D call uncertain. The ends were cut back, 3 bases at V and 8 bases at J, with 13 bases in the middle. The CDR3 runs to 13 residues. In DNA, the CDR3 is TGTGCCAGCAGTTTTTCAGGTCTATGGGGCTACACCTTC. Protein product: CASSFSGLWGYTF.

This clonotype was observed a few times. This chain's CDR3 is CASAPSGVSNQPQHF. The CDR3 DNA reads TGTGCCAGTGCCCCCTCCGGGGTTAGCAATCAGCCCCAGCATTTT. The rearrangement joins TRBV19 to TRBJ1-5; no clear D. V lost 8 bases and J lost 0, with 14 bases in between. In germline, CDR1 is LNHDA, CDR2 SQIVND (reference sequence). This CDR3 contains 15 residues.

This rearrangement joins TRBV20-1 to TRBJ2-1; D is perhaps TRBD2 (7 bases). Trimming left V 6 bases short and J 5 bases short, with 14 bases between. CDR3 length: 13 residues. Germline CDR1 reads DFQATT; CDR2 reads SNEGSKA (reference sequence). DNA of the CDR3: TGCAGTGCCGGGGGGCCTAGTGACAATGAGCAGTTCTTC. Protein sequence: CSAGGPSDNEQFF.